This T cell receptor (beta chain) was identified during a study of persistence of HIV-infected CD4 T cells. Study-level findings and limits: Bulk TCR data could not be restricted to HIV-1-infected CMV-responding cells. Degenerate expanded CDR3beta sequences were enriched among CMV- and Gag-responding cells.

Lysates of CMV-infected fibroblasts at 10 ug/mL stimulated these cells. CD4+ T cells upregulating both CD40 ligand and CD69 were sorted as responding cells. CDR1 and CDR2 from the germline V gene are SGHAT and FQNNGV. This CDR3 region has 15 residues. With V trimmed by 3 bases and J by 5 bases, 6 bases remained unmatched. Sequencing used immunoSEQ version 4 in survey mode. Sequenced by immunoSEQ multiplex PCR; TCRdb stores in-frame clones only, minus some. In the table there are about 7,500 clones, 60% to 70% of which are singletons. In the case of this clone: Its specificity is not known.

V gene TRBV11-2 combines with J gene TRBJ2-3; 9 bases agree with TRBD2. This material consisted of CD4+ T cells sorted from PBMCs after approximately 20-hour stimulation, taken from a patient who received antiretroviral therapy. The origin of this receptor is an adult man with HIV who was CMV-seropositive. CDR3 DNA: TGTGCCAGCAGCTTTTTGCGGGGGGGCCAAGATACGCAGTATTTT. Protein product: CASSFLRGGQDTQYF.